These T cell receptor beta chains were read from a single sample in a study of CXCR3-negative and CXCR3-positive naive CD8 T cells. From its re-call of the 5' RACE reads, TCRdb lists each CDR3 protein once, without DNA. The sample holds tens of thousands of distinct CDR3 sequences. Sample: memory CD8+ T cells from blood. All receptors come from a human donor in good health. Some clones in this sample may be carry-over from other donors' samples. Both conserved end residues are part of each CDR3. The order of the fields is J gene, V gene, CDR3 protein.

>TRBJ2-5|TRBV5-1
CASSFFGGAEETQYF
>TRBJ2-1|TRBV6-5
CASSYIGGSYNEQFF
>TRBJ2-7|TRBV4-3
CASSQALGTGEVYEQYF
>TRBJ2-3|TRBV12-5
CASGGIAGGSTDTQYF
>TRBJ1-1|TRBV7-3
CASSLRQGAEAFF
>TRBJ1-5|TRBV6-2/TRBV6-3
CASSDNVNQPQHF
>TRBJ1-6|TRBV29-1
CSAGPGKNSPLHF
>TRBJ2-3|TRBV11-2
CASSPDRETQYF
>TRBJ2-1|TRBV29-1
CSVEQGYNEQFF
>TRBJ2-1|TRBV5-5
CASSHLWVAGNEQFF
>TRBJ2-5|TRBV2
CASSSQPGTWETQYF
>TRBJ2-3|TRBV7-3
CASSLSASSTDTQYF
>TRBJ2-7|TRBV20-1
CSASDREPYEQYF
>TRBJ1-1|TRBV29-1
CSVEDQTGVAFF
>TRBJ2-3|TRBV13
CASSLGARGLADTQYF
>TRBJ2-3|TRBV29-1
CSVVTDRGRTDTQYF
>TRBJ2-6|TRBV5-1
CASSLAGTSALSGANVLTF
>TRBJ1-1|TRBV4-3
CASSRLTDTNTEAFF
>TRBJ2-5|TRBV29-1
CSVEGGVETQYF
>TRBJ2-1|TRBV7-8
CASSTFGPGGYEQFF
>TRBJ1-1|TRBV19
CASSPSRGTEAFF
>TRBJ2-2|TRBV4-3
CASSQEYRTSGTGELFF
>TRBJ2-1|TRBV7-9
CASSLGREGQFF
>TRBJ2-7|TRBV29-1
CSVEGVQYEQYF
>TRBJ2-7|TRBV4-3
CASSSGLGPYEQYF
>TRBJ2-7|TRBV7-9
CASSPGGLPYEQYF
>TRBJ2-3|TRBV7-9
CASSEYWRDHTDTQYF
>TRBJ2-7|TRBV9
CASSVTGSTSYEQYF
>TRBJ2-1|TRBV6-2/TRBV6-3
CASRTSGVYNEQFF
>TRBJ1-2|TRBV29-1
CSAGWKDYGYTF
>TRBJ2-7|TRBV29-1
CSVVPAGRPYEQYF
>TRBJ2-3|TRBV6-5
CASSSLAGVLDTQYF
>TRBJ2-7|TRBV18
CASSPAGAYSYEQYF
>TRBJ1-6|TRBV4-3
CASSQGDRGDSPLHF
>TRBJ2-1|TRBV12-3/TRBV12-4
CASTSQTSGGYNEQFF
>TRBJ2-1|TRBV7-9
CASSPTLALHEQFF
>TRBJ2-1|TRBV5-5
CASSWRLAGDPGPYNEQFF
>TRBJ2-4|TRBV20-1
CSATAGTVTKNIQYF
>TRBJ2-7|TRBV7-9
CASIQIPATDVLIYEQYF
>TRBJ2-7|TRBV28
CASSFGTGIYEQYF
>TRBJ2-1|TRBV7-3
CASRAGGSDEQFF
>TRBJ2-3|TRBV6-4
CASSAGAADTQYF
>TRBJ2-5|TRBV29-1
CSVVLQGETQYF
>TRBJ2-1|TRBV15
CATSTSVGGYNEQFF
>TRBJ2-3|TRBV7-9
CASRSVWREKADTQYF
>TRBJ2-2|TRBV6-4
CASSDPDSFGNTGELFF
>TRBJ2-3|TRBV29-1
CSVGSTDTQYF
>TRBJ1-6|TRBV27
CASRQQGSKSPLHF
>TRBJ2-7|TRBV27
CASSLQGQGYEQYF
>TRBJ2-7|TRBV7-9
CASSLRQGGEQYF
>TRBJ1-2|TRBV5-1
CASSPTPGEKANYGYTF
>TRBJ1-2|TRBV29-1
CSVDFGRGGGYTF
>TRBJ2-1|TRBV4-2
CASSQEGTGPLWNEQFF
>TRBJ2-1|TRBV29-1
CSVDGRGRAYNEQFF
>TRBJ2-3|TRBV28
CASSPGLAGGTDTQYF
>TRBJ2-3|TRBV5-1
CASSLDSLAGDTQYF
>TRBJ1-1|TRBV10-3
CAISESGGPHEAFF